The 27 T cell receptor beta chains in this list originate from one sample, sequenced in a study of shared clonotypes between healthy human individuals. Produced via immunoSEQ multiplex PCR; TCRdb's table is partial and in-frame only. This sample has 950,000 to 1,300,000 clones, with about 75% found just once. The sample was memory CD4+ T cells sorted from blood. Subset specified: CD45RA-negative fraction. These receptors were obtained from a man between 18 and 29 years old in good health.

This clone has more than one count but fewer than ten. This sequence joins TRBV4-1 and TRBJ1-5, with a tentative D call TRBD1 (5 bases). Germline V lookup: CDR1 MGHRA, CDR2 YSYEKL. Trimming left V 0 bases short and J 11 bases short, with 14 bases between. The CDR3 runs to 14 residues. In nucleotides, the CDR3 is TGCGCCAGCAGCCAAGATCTTGGGGCTGGGGCCCAGCATTTT. It yields the protein CASSQDLGAGAQHF.

The J gene is TRBJ1-2, the V gene TRBV28, with D uncertain. The CDR3 totals 14 residues. CDR1 is MDHEN, CDR2 SYDVKM, per germline. The V end lost 2 bases, the J end lost 1 base, and 8 bases lay between the germline ends. The CDR3 reads CASSLEQSNYGYTF. The CDR3 DNA reads as TGTGCCAGCAGTTTAGAACAGAGTAACTATGGCTACACCTTC.

The rearrangement links TRBV13 to TRBJ2-2; 12 bases match TRBD2. Germline V lookup: CDR1 PRHDT, CDR2 FYEKMQ (reference sequence). This CDR3 is 19 amino acids long. Trimming cost V 4 bases and J 4 bases; bases outside gene matches: 13. CDR3 in amino acids: CASSSPAGLAGGRTGELFF. In DNA, the CDR3 is TGTGCCAGCAGCTCCCCCGCCGGGCTAGCGGGAGGGCGCACCGGGGAGCTGTTTTTT.

The V and J genes are TRBV10-3 and TRBJ1-5; possibly TRBD1 for D (6 bases). Per germline, CDR1 ENHRY and CDR2 SYGVKD. V was shortened by 9 bases and J by 2 bases, with 17 bases between the two germline ends. The CDR3 runs 15 residues. CDR3 sequence (DNA): TGTGCCATGCGCTCCGGGACATCAGGCAATCAGCCCCAGCATTTT. This codes for CAMRSGTSGNQPQHF.

The J gene is TRBJ2-5, the V gene TRBV5-6; TRBD1 agrees at 9 bases. With V trimmed by 4 bases and J by 2 bases, 6 bases remained unmatched. The CDR3 runs 15 residues. Germline V CDR1 and CDR2: SGHDT, YYEEEE. CDR3: CASSPLGTGQETQYF. CDR3 DNA sequence: TGTGCCAGCAGCCCGCTCGGGACAGGGCAAGAGACCCAGTACTTC.

The chain has TRBV29-1 and TRBJ2-1, with TRBD1 as a possible D gene (5 bases). V gave up 3 bases and J gave up 0 bases, with 9 bases separating them. CDR3 size: 14 residues. CDR1 and CDR2 from the germline V gene are SQVTM and ANQGSEA. The DNA of the CDR3 is TGCAGCGTTGAGGACATGAGCTCCTACAATGAGCAGTTCTTC. Translation gives CSVEDMSSYNEQFF.

V is TRBV5-1 and J is TRBJ2-7; 7 nucleotides match TRBD1. V lost 4 bases, J lost 6 bases, and 10 bases stayed unmatched. Germline CDR1 reads SGHRS; CDR2 reads YFSETQ. The CDR3 loop spans 14 amino acids. CDR3 sequence reads: CASSPGQPGGEQYF. For the CDR3, the DNA is TGCGCCAGCAGCCCGGGACAGCCTGGGGGCGAGCAGTACTTC.

This chain uses TRBV30 with TRBJ1-4; TRBD1 matches at 7 bases. This CDR3 region has 13 residues. V gave up 6 bases and J gave up 7 bases; unmatched junction bases: 8. Germline V lookup: CDR1 GTSNPN, CDR2 SVGIG (reference sequence). The CDR3 nucleotides are TGTGCCTGCCGTCGGACAGGAGCTGAAAAACTGTTTTTT. Amino acids: CACRRTGAEKLFF.

The V and J genes are TRBV7-6 and TRBJ2-1; D is unresolved. Germline CDR1 and CDR2: SGHVS and FNYEAQ. This CDR3 contains 12 residues. V gave up 5 bases and J gave up 7 bases, with 9 bases separating them. CDR3 DNA: TGTGCCAGCAGCGTGTCCGGAAATGAGCAGTTCTTC. Its protein product is CASSVSGNEQFF.

The rearrangement links TRBV7-2 to TRBJ2-1; perhaps TRBD1 as D (5 bases). Germline V gene sequence: CDR1 SGHTA, CDR2 FQGNSA. Trimming took 4 bases from V and 0 from J, leaving 7 bases between them. The CDR3 runs to 14 residues. The CDR3 reads CASSYRSSYNEQFF. CDR3 nucleotides: TGTGCCAGCAGCTACAGGAGCTCCTACAATGAGCAGTTCTTC.

The chain links TRBV6-1 to TRBJ2-2, with 7 bases that match TRBD2. J gave up 4 bases and V 4 bases, and 3 bases lay outside the gene matches. CDR1 is MNHNS, CDR2 SASEGT, per germline. The CDR3 is 14 residues long. Written as DNA, the CDR3 is TGTGCCAGCAGTGGGAGGGAGGGCACCGGGGAGCTGTTTTTT. Translation gives CASSGREGTGELFF.

This clone was picked up a small number of times. The chain links TRBV13 to TRBJ1-3; D not resolved. Trimming left V 2 bases short and J 0 bases short, with 11 bases between. There are 16 residues in the CDR3. CDR1 PRHDT and CDR2 FYEKMQ come from the germline V gene (reference sequence). CDR3 residues: CASSLSQASSGNTIYF. The CDR3 DNA sequence: TGTGCCAGCAGCTTAAGTCAAGCCTCCTCTGGAAACACCATATATTTT.

Notes on this clone: Different DNA sequences within this sample yield the same CDR3. The V and J genes are TRBV4-3 and TRBJ2-5; D could derive from TRBD1 or TRBD2 (5 bases each). V was clipped by 1 base and J by 5 bases, with 8 bases between them. The CDR3 has 13 amino acids. Per the germline V gene, CDR1 is LGHNA and CDR2 is YSLEER. The CDR3 sequence: CASSQGWGETQYF. In DNA form, the CDR3 reads TGCGCCAGCAGCCAAGGGTGGGGGGAGACCCAGTACTTC.

The chain is built from TRBV7-2 and TRBJ2-5; 9 bases match TRBD2. The length of the CDR3 is 16 residues. Per germline, CDR1 SGHTA and CDR2 FQGNSA. V was clipped by 2 bases and J by 5 bases; unmatched bases: 9. The CDR3 DNA reads as TGTGCCAGCAGCTTATTCCCAAGCGGGAGGACTGAGACCCAGTACTTC. Protein sequence: CASSLFPSGRTETQYF.

The CDR3 DNA reads TGTGCCAGTAGGAAACTCGGGACAGATCAGCCCCAGCATTTT. This encodes CASRKLGTDQPQHF. The chain employs TRBV19 and TRBJ1-5; 7 nucleotides line up with TRBD1. From germline, CDR1 is LNHDA and CDR2 SQIVND (reference sequence). The CDR3 has 14 amino acids. V lost 6 bases and J lost 5; bases outside the gene matches: 7.

The chain combines TRBV6-1 with TRBJ1-4, with D possibly matching TRBD1 (5 bases). The V end was cut by 6 bases, the J end by 2 bases, with 10 bases between. This CDR3 comprises 14 residues. Germline V gene lookup returns CDR1 MNHNS and CDR2 SASEGT. CDR3 nucleotides: TGTGCCAGCAGCGCAGGGACTACTAATGAAAAACTGTTTTTT. Translated: CASSAGTTNEKLFF.

This sequence joins TRBV5-5 and TRBJ2-7, with D uncertain. Deletions cut 5 bases from V and 5 bases from J, with 14 bases between. This CDR3 has 13 residues. From germline, CDR1 is SGHKS and CDR2 YYEKEE (reference sequence). The CDR3: CASRLWASDEQYF. For the CDR3, the DNA is TGTGCCAGCAGGTTGTGGGCGAGCGACGAGCAGTACTTC.

As to this clone: At one end the junction does not follow the germline gene, possibly because of a read error. V gene TRBV27 combines with J gene TRBJ2-7, with D perhaps matching TRBD1 or TRBD2 (5 bases each). The germline CDR1 and CDR2 sequences are MNHEY and SMNVEV (reference sequence). CDR3 length: 16 amino acids. The CDR3, as DNA: TGTGCCAGCAGTATATCCAGGGACCCTGCATTAGGGGAGCAGTACTTC. It is translated as CASSISRDPALGEQYF.

This clone was seen only a few times. The chain carries TRBV28 and TRBJ2-6, with 7 nucleotides matching TRBD1. CDR1 and CDR2 from the germline V gene are MDHEN and SYDVKM. This CDR3 contains 15 residues. V gave up 6 bases and J gave up 2 bases; unmatched junction bases: 4. CDR3 nucleotides: TGTGCCAGCAGATCTACAGGGGCTGGGGCCAACGTCCTGACTTTC. Protein sequence: CASRSTGAGANVLTF.

V and J are TRBV18 and TRBJ2-1, with TRBD1 identical over 8 bases. Germline V CDR1 and CDR2: KGHSH, LQKENI. Trimming removed 3 bases from V and 6 bases from J; junction bases left unmatched: 1. The CDR3 totals 13 residues. CDR3 sequence reads: CASSPGQVNEQFF. The CDR3 coding sequence is TGTGCCAGCTCACCGGGACAGGTCAATGAGCAGTTCTTC.

V gene TRBV7-6 combines with J gene TRBJ2-7; 9 bases are shared with TRBD1. The CDR3 totals 14 residues. V dropped 5 bases and J dropped 3; count of bases not matched to a gene: 5. Germline V CDR1 and CDR2: SGHVS, FNYEAQ. The CDR3 DNA reads TGTGCCAGCAGCCGCGGGACAGGGCTCTACGAGCAGTACTTC. Amino acid sequence: CASSRGTGLYEQYF.

This chain joins TRBV5-1 and TRBJ2-7, with D perhaps matching TRBD2 (6 bases). The V gene's germline CDR1 is SGHRS and CDR2 YFSETQ. Trimming cost V 2 bases and J 0 bases, with 15 bases left between them. The CDR3 length is 16 residues. CDR3 in amino acids: CASSFMVAESSYEQYF. The DNA of the CDR3 is TGCGCCAGCAGCTTTATGGTAGCGGAGAGCTCCTACGAGCAGTACTTC.

Worth noting for this clone: The sample contains more than one DNA sequence encoding this CDR3. This chain joins TRBV5-1 and TRBJ2-3, with D unclear. V was pared by 0 bases and J by 2 bases, with 7 bases between. The germline gives CDR1 SGHRS, CDR2 YFSETQ. This CDR3 contains 14 residues. The CDR3 DNA sequence: TGCGCCAGCAGCTTGGGGCAGATCACAGATACGCAGTATTTT. Residues: CASSLGQITDTQYF.

This clone was seen more than once but under ten times. The chain couples TRBV10-3 to TRBJ1-5, with D hard to call. Germline values: CDR1 ENHRY, CDR2 SYGVKD. V gave up 3 bases and J gave up 2 bases, with 8 bases separating them. The CDR3 extends over 14 amino acids. Here the CDR3 reads CAISDIVGNQPQHF. Here the CDR3 DNA reads TGTGCCATCAGTGATATAGTCGGCAATCAGCCCCAGCATTTT.

This clone is a singleton in its sample. The chain employs TRBV7-9 and TRBJ1-2; tentatively, D is TRBD1 (6 bases). V gave up 7 bases and J gave up 6 bases, with 15 bases separating them. The CDR3 is 13 amino acids. Looked up from germline, CDR1 is SEHNR and CDR2 is FQNEAQ (reference sequence). The CDR3 nucleotides are TGTGCCAGCAACACAGGGACCGCTCATGGCTACACCTTC. Its protein is CASNTGTAHGYTF.

This clone was detected only once. The chain carries TRBV7-6 and TRBJ2-5; no clear D. The V and J ends lost 3 bases and 5 bases respectively, with 7 bases between them. The CDR3 has 12 amino acids. Per germline, CDR1 SGHVS and CDR2 FNYEAQ. The CDR3 spells CASSFEWETQYF. The CDR3, as DNA: TGTGCCAGCAGCTTTGAATGGGAGACCCAGTACTTC.

This clone has a handful of counts. The CDR3 spells CAWSVRTRETQYF. CDR3 coding DNA: TGTGCCTGGAGTGTAAGGACTAGAGAGACCCAGTACTTC. The J gene is TRBJ2-5, the V gene TRBV30, with 7 bases identical to TRBD2. V lost 0 bases to trimming and J lost 4 bases; unmatched junction nucleotides: 2. The CDR3 spans 13 residues. From germline, CDR1 is GTSNPN and CDR2 SVGIG (reference sequence).